Listed below are T cell receptor beta chains from one sample, sequenced in a study of T cells in Graves' hyperthyroidism and ophthalmopathy. TCRdb reprocessed the multiplex PCR reads with MiXCR, giving one entry per CDR3 protein. The data contain about 380,000 distinct CDR3 sequences, approximately 15% of them seen just once; the ten biggest clones take up roughly 11%. Sample: blood. The source is a woman aged 55 to 70 with Graves' hyperthyroidism. Both conserved end residues are part of each CDR3. Fields, in order: V gene, J gene, D gene, clone size, CDR3 protein, CDR3 DNA. D genes are given only for firm matches. Clone size appears in some rows only: once, few, many, or a class for an expanded clone.

TRBV18	TRBJ2-7	TRBD2	.	CASSPPTSSGAYEQYF	TGTGCCAGCTCACCACCGACCTCTAGCGGGGCCTACGAGCAGTACTTC
TRBV19	TRBJ2-7	TRBD1	few	CASTRTGLNEQYF	TGTGCCAGTACCCGGACAGGGCTCAACGAGCAGTACTTC
TRBV5-1	TRBJ2-2	.	many	CASSFLTTTTGELFF	TGCGCCAGCAGCTTCCTAACCACTACGACCGGGGAGCTGTTTTTT
TRBV7-7	TRBJ2-4	TRBD2	few	CASSLGVSGSRNIQYF	TGTGCTAGCAGCTTAGGGGTCAGCGGGAGCAGAAACATTCAGTACTTC
TRBV20-1	TRBJ2-1	.	many	CTLKGGGVNNEQFF	TGCACGTTGAAAGGGGGTGGTGTAAACAATGAGCAGTTCTTC
TRBV11-2	TRBJ2-1	TRBD2	.	CASSLGLAALNEQFF	TGTGCCAGCAGTTTGGGACTAGCGGCACTCAATGAGCAGTTCTTC
TRBV20-1	TRBJ2-3	.	many	CSATLWTLAMDTQYF	TGCAGTGCAACGCTATGGACCCTAGCGATGGATACGCAGTATTTT
TRBV30	TRBJ1-1	.	many	CAWSVEGRGAEAFF	TGTGCCTGGAGTGTAGAAGGCCGAGGCGCTGAAGCTTTCTTT
TRBV24-1	TRBJ2-6	TRBD1	.	CATKHRGAGANVLTF	TGTGCCACCAAACACAGGGGAGCTGGGGCCAACGTCCTGACTTTC
TRBV20-1	TRBJ2-3	TRBD1	many	CSADGQGTDTQYF	TGCAGTGCTGATGGACAGGGAACAGATACGCAGTATTTT
TRBV2	TRBJ2-7	.	many	CASRGDTPSSYEQYF	TGTGCCAGCAGGGGGGACACGCCGAGCTCCTACGAGCAGTACTTC
TRBV18	TRBJ1-3	.	many	CASSPQGTGNTIYF	TGTGCCAGCTCACCACAGGGGACGGGAAACACCATATATTTT
TRBV6-5	TRBJ2-3	TRBD2	.	CASSYSSLAGGGDTQYF	TGTGCCAGCAGTTACTCGAGTCTAGCGGGAGGGGGGGATACGCAGTATTTT
TRBV20-1	TRBJ2-5	TRBD2	.	CSARDRAASGTETQYF	TGCAGTGCTAGAGATCGGGCCGCTAGCGGGACAGAGACCCAGTACTTC
TRBV30	TRBJ2-1	TRBD2	many	CAWKAGASYEQFF	TGTGCCTGGAAGGCGGGAGCCAGCTATGAGCAGTTCTTC
TRBV6-1	TRBJ2-7	.	many	CASSDLSSVSYEQYF	TGTGCCAGCAGTGATTTAAGTTCCGTGTCCTACGAGCAGTACTTC
TRBV5-1	TRBJ2-4	.	.	CASSFSQNKNIQYF	TGCGCCAGCAGCTTCAGTCAGAACAAAAACATTCAGTACTTC
TRBV7-2	TRBJ2-7	TRBD1	many	CASSFSGTGSYEQYF	TGTGCCAGCAGCTTCTCCGGGACAGGGTCCTACGAGCAGTACTTC
TRBV7-9	TRBJ2-2	.	few	CASTPWRGNTGELFF	TGTGCCAGCACCCCATGGCGGGGGAACACCGGGGAGCTGTTTTTT
TRBV5-1	TRBJ2-7	TRBD1	.	CASSLEGDSSYEQYF	TGCGCCAGCAGCTTGGAAGGGGACAGCTCCTACGAGCAGTACTTC
TRBV6-2/TRBV6-3	TRBJ1-1	.	many	CASSYFNPSEAFF	TGTGCCAGCAGTTACTTTAATCCTAGTGAAGCTTTCTTT
TRBV19	TRBJ2-1	TRBD2	many	CASSIEHSGLAGDLSYNEQFF	TGTGCCAGTAGTATAGAACACTCCGGACTAGCGGGCGACCTCTCCTACAATGAGCAGTTCTTC
TRBV10-3	TRBJ2-7	.	many	CAISERQDAYEQYF	TGTGCCATCAGTGAGAGACAGGACGCCTACGAGCAGTACTTC
TRBV19	TRBJ2-7	TRBD2	.	CASSIASGRFYEQYF	TGTGCCAGTAGTATAGCTAGCGGGAGATTCTACGAGCAGTACTTC
TRBV7-3	TRBJ1-1	.	few	CASSSAGLRDTEAFF	TGTGCCAGCAGCTCCGCGGGACTTCGGGACACTGAAGCTTTCTTT
TRBV29-1	TRBJ2-1	TRBD2	.	CSVGREGSSYNEQFF	TGCAGCGTTGGACGGGAGGGGAGCTCCTACAATGAGCAGTTCTTC
TRBV5-1	TRBJ2-1	TRBD2	.	CASSFTGTSSNEQFF	TGCGCCAGCAGCTTCACCGGGACTAGCAGCAATGAGCAGTTCTTC
TRBV12-3/TRBV12-4	TRBJ2-3	.	many	CASSFRPFSRGRDTQYF	TGTGCCAGCAGTTTCCGGCCTTTCTCACGGGGCCGAGATACGCAGTATTTT
TRBV2	TRBJ1-2	TRBD1	many	CASSTRQGVDGYTF	TGTGCCAGCAGTACCCGTCAGGGGGTCGATGGCTACACCTTC
TRBV19	TRBJ2-2	TRBD2	few	CASSFTGLAGGRTGELFF	TGTGCCAGTAGTTTCACAGGGCTAGCGGGAGGACGGACCGGGGAGCTGTTTTTT
TRBV28	TRBJ2-1	TRBD1	few	CASSSPGQGAYNEQFF	TGTGCCAGCAGTTCACCGGGACAGGGGGCCTACAATGAGCAGTTCTTC
TRBV12-5	TRBJ1-2	.	many	CASGLETGGYTF	TGTGCTAGTGGTTTGGAAACGGGGGGCTACACCTTC
TRBV18	TRBJ1-2	TRBD1	many	CASSPPGQGNYGYTF	TGTGCCAGCTCACCACCGGGACAGGGGAACTATGGCTACACCTTC
TRBV11-1	TRBJ2-1	.	many	CASSPEANAGVEQFF	TGTGCCAGCAGCCCAGAGGCTAACGCAGGGGTTGAGCAGTTCTTC
TRBV5-1	TRBJ2-1	TRBD2	many	CASSPRPPTSGRVYNEQFF	TGCGCCAGCAGCCCGCGGCCCCCGACTAGCGGGAGGGTCTACAATGAGCAGTTCTTC
TRBV30	TRBJ2-3	TRBD2	.	CAWSPGLAGEGDTQYF	TGTGCCTGGAGTCCTGGCCTAGCGGGAGAGGGAGATACGCAGTATTTT
TRBV12-3/TRBV12-4	TRBJ1-1	.	.	CASSFSGVGTEAFF	TGTGCCAGCAGTTTTTCGGGGGTGGGCACTGAAGCTTTCTTT
TRBV20-1	TRBJ2-3	TRBD2	many	CSARVSPSGRAVTDTQYF	TGCAGTGCTAGAGTCTCTCCGAGCGGGAGGGCCGTAACAGATACGCAGTATTTT
TRBV7-6	TRBJ2-1	TRBD2	many	CASSPPGLYNEQFF	TGTGCCAGCAGCCCTCCGGGACTATATAATGAGCAGTTCTTC